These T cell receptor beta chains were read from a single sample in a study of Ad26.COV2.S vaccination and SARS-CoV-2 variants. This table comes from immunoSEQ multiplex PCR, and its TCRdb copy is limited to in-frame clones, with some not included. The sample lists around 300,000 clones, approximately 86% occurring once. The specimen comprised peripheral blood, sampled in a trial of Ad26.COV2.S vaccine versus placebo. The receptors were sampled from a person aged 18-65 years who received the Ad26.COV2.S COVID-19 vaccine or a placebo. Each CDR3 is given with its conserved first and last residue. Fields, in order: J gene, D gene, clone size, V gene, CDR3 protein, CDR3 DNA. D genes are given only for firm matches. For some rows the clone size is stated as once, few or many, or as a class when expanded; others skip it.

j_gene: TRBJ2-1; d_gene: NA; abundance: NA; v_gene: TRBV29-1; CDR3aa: CTTRASESGDSNEQFF; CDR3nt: TGCACCACTCGGGCTAGCGAGAGTGGTGATTCCAATGAGCAGTTCTTC
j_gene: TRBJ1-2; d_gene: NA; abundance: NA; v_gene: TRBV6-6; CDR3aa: CASSYSNLNYGYTF; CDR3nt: TGTGCCAGCAGTTACTCGAACCTTAACTATGGCTACACCTTC
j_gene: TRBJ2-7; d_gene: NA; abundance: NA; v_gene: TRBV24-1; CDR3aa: CATSDPRTLPEEQYF; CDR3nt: TGTGCCACCAGTGATCCTAGGACGCTACCCGAGGAGCAGTACTTC
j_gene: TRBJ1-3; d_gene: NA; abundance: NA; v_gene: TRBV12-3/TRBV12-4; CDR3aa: CASSPLTGNTIYF; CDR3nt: TGTGCCAGCAGCCCTCTGACTGGAAACACCATATATTTT
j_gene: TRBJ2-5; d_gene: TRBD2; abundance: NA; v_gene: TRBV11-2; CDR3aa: CASSLNWRGGPETQYF; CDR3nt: TGTGCCAGCAGCTTAAACTGGCGGGGGGGCCCCGAGACCCAGTACTTC
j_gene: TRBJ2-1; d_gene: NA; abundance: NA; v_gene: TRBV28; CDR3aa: CASSSDHGTAPYNEQFF; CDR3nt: TGTGCCAGCAGTTCCGACCACGGGACTGCACCCTACAATGAGCAGTTCTTC
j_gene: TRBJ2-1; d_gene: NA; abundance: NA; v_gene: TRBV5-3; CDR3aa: CARIPPGTRTVGEQFF; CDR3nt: TGTGCCAGAATCCCTCCCGGGACTCGGACCGTTGGTGAGCAGTTCTTC
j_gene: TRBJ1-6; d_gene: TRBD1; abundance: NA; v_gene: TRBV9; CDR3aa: CASSRGRGQEGSPLHF; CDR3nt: TGTGCCAGCAGCAGAGGAAGGGGACAGGAGGGTTCACCCCTCCACTTT
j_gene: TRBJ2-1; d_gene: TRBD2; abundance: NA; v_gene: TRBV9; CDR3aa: CASSSLAGMRFF; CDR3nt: TGTGCCAGCAGTTCCCTAGCGGGGATGCGGTTCTTC
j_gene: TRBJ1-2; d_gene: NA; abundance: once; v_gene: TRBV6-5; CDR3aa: CASSPPSRGMDGYTF; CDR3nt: TGTGCCAGCAGTCCGCCGTCCAGGGGAATGGATGGCTACACCTTC
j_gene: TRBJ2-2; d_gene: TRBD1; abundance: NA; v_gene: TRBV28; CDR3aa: CASSGGTGVVGELFF; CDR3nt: TGTGCCAGCAGTGGAGGGACAGGGGTCGTCGGGGAGCTGTTTTTT
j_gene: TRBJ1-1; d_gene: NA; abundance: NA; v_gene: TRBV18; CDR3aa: CASSPPGGAPPNTEAFF; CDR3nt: TGTGCCAGCTCACCACCGGGAGGGGCCCCACCGAACACTGAAGCTTTCTTT
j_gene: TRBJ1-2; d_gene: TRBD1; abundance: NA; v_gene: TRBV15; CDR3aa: CATSRDSFGTGPGGGYTF; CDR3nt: TGTGCCACCAGCAGAGATTCCTTCGGGACAGGTCCTGGAGGTGGCTACACCTTC
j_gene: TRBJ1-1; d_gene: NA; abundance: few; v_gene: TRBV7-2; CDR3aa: CASSLPRLQAFF; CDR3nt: TGTGCCAGCAGCTTACCCCGCCTTCAAGCTTTCTTT
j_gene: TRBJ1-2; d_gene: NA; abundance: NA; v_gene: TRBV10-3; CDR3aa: CAISGTSVGGYTF; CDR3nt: TGTGCCATCAGTGGGACCTCAGTGGGGGGGTACACCTTC
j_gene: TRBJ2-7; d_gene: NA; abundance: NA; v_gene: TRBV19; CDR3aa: CASSMWGPYEQYF; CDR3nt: TGTGCCAGTAGTATGTGGGGGCCCTACGAGCAGTACTTC
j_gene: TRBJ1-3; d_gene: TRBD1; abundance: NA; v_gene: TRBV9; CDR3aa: CASSRETGGTGNTIYF; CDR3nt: TGTGCCAGCAGTCGTGAGACAGGGGGCACAGGAAACACCATATATTTT
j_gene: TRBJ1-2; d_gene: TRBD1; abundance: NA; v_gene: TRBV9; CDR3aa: CASSGDRGIYGYTF; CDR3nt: TGTGCCAGCAGCGGGGACAGGGGGATCTATGGCTACACCTTC
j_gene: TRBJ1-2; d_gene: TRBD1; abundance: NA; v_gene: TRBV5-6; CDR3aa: CASRPGTDYGYTF; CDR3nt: TGTGCCAGCAGACCCGGGACAGACTATGGCTACACCTTC
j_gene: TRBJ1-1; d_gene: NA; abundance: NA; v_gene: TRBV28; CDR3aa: CASSFGRSFNTEAFF; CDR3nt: TGTGCCAGCAGTTTCGGTCGGAGCTTTAACACTGAAGCTTTCTTT
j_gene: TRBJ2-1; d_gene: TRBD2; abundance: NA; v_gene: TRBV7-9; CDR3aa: CASTLGAGGLYNEQFF; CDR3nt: TGTGCCAGCACTCTGGGCGCGGGAGGCCTCTACAATGAGCAGTTCTTC
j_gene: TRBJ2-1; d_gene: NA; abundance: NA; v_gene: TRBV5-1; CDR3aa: CASSLAPGADEQFF; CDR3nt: TGCGCCAGCAGCTTGGCTCCCGGGGCGGATGAGCAGTTCTTC
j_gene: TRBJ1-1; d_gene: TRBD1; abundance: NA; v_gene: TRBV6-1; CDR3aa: CASSDSETGGYTEAFF; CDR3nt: TGTGCCAGCAGTGATAGCGAGACAGGGGGTTACACTGAAGCTTTCTTT
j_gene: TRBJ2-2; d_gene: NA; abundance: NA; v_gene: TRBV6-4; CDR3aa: CASSEQSNTGELFF; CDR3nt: TGTGCCAGCAGTGAACAGTCGAACACCGGGGAGCTGTTTTTT
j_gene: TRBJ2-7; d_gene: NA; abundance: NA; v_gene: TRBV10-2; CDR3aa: CASSESILVGEQYF; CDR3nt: TGCGCCAGCAGTGAGTCAATATTAGTAGGCGAGCAGTACTTC
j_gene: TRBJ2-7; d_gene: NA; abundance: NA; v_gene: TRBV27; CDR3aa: CASSQNRDGRLVRDEQYF; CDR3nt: TGTGCCAGCAGTCAAAACCGGGACGGAAGACTAGTCCGGGACGAGCAGTACTTC
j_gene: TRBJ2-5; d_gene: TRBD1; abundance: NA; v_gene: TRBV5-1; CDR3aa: CASSRQGSGQETQYF; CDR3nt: TGCGCCAGCAGCCGACAGGGGTCAGGCCAAGAGACCCAGTACTTC
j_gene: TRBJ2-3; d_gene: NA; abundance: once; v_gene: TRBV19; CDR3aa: CASRSDPSTDTQYF; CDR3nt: TGTGCCTCCCGTAGTGACCCGAGCACAGATACGCAGTATTTT
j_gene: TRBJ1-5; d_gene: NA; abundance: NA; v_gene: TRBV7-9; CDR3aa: CASSADSHQPQHF; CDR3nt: TGTGCCAGCAGCGCGGACAGCCATCAGCCCCAGCATTTT
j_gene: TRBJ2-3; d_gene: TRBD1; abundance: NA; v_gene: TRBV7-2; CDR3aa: CASRSGQATTDTQYF; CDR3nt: TGTGCCAGCAGATCAGGACAGGCTACCACAGATACGCAGTATTTT
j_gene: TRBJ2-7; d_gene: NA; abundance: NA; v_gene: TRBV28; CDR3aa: CATTGTIAYEQYF; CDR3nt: TGTGCCACCACAGGGACTATCGCCTACGAGCAGTACTTC
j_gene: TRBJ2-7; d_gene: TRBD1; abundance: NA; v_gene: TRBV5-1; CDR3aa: CASSAQTTGLEQYF; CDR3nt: TGCGCCAGCAGCGCCCAGACGACAGGGTTGGAGCAGTACTTC
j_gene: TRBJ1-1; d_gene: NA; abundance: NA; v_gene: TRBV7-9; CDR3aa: CASSLEGGGTEAFF; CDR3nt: TGTGCCAGCAGCTTAGAGGGGGGAGGGACTGAAGCTTTCTTT
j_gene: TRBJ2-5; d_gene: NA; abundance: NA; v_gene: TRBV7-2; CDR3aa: CASSLNWGTSQETQYF; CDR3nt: TGTGCCAGCAGCTTAAACTGGGGGACTTCCCAAGAGACCCAGTACTTC
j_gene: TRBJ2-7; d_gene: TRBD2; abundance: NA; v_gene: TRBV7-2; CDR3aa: CASSLASTSHVEQYF; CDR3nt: TGTGCCAGCAGCTTAGCCTCGACTAGCCACGTCGAGCAGTACTTC
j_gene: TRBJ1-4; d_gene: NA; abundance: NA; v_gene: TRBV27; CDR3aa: CASSLLAANEKLFF; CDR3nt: TGTGCCAGCAGTTTATTGGCGGCTAATGAAAAACTGTTTTTT
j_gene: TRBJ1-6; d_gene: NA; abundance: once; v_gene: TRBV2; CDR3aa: CASGVGSHSPLHF; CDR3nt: TGTGCCAGCGGGGTAGGGAGCCATTCACCCCTCCACTTT
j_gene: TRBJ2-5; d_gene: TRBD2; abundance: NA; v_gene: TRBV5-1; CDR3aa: CASRPSPSGGQETQYF; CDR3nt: TGCGCCAGCAGGCCTTCCCCTAGCGGGGGGCAAGAGACCCAGTACTTC
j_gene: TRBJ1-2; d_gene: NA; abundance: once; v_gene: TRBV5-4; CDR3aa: CASSLGANYGYTF; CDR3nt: TGTGCCAGCAGCCTCGGGGCTAACTATGGCTACACCTTC
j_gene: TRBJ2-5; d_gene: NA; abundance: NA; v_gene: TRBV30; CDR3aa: CAWTGVYQETQYF; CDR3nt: TGTGCCTGGACAGGCGTGTACCAAGAGACCCAGTACTTC